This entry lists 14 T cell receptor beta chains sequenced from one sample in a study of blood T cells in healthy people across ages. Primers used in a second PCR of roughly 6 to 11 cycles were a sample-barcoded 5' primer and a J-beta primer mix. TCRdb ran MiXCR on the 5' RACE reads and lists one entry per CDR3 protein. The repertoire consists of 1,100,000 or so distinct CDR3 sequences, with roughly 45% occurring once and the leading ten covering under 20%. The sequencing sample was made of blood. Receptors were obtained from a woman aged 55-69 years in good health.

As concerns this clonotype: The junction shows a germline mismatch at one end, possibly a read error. The CDR3 coding sequence is TGTGCCAGATACGTGCCAGACATCCCCTACGAGCGGTACTTC. Translated, it gives CARYVPDIPYERYF. The chain joins TRBV7-3 to TRBJ2-7; D is unclear. The germline CDR1 and CDR2 sequences are SGHTA and FQGTGA. This CDR3 is built from 14 residues.

CDR3 coding DNA: TGTGCCAGCAGCCTAAGGACTGCGTTAGCCAAAAACATTCAGTACTTC. Translating gives CASSLRTALAKNIQYF. The chain has TRBV28 and TRBJ2-4; tentatively, D is TRBD2 (5 bases). CDR1 is MDHEN, CDR2 SYDVKM, per germline. This CDR3 has 16 residues. Trimming left V 6 bases short and J 0 bases short, with 15 bases between.

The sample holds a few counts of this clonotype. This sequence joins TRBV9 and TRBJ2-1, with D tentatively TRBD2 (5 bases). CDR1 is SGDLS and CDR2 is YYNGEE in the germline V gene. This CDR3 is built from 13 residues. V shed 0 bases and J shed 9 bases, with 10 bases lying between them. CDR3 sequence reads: CASSVGLGSEQFF. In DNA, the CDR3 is TGTGCCAGCAGCGTAGGTCTGGGGAGTGAGCAGTTCTTC. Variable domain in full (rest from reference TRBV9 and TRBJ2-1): DSGVTQTPKHLITATGQRVTLRCSPRSGDLSVYWYQQSLDQGLQFLIQYYNGEERAKGNILERFSAQQFPDLHSELNLSSLELGDSALYFCASSVGLGSEQFFGPGTRLTVL.

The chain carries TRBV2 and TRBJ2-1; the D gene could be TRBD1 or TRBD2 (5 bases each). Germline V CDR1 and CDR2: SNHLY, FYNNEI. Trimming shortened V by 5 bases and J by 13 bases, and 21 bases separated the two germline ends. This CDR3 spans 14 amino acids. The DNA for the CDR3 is TGTGCCAGCAGTTCAGGCAGTGCCTCGGGGACCCAGTTCTTC. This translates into CASSSGSASGTQFF. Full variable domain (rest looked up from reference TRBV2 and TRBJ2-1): EPEVTQTPSHQVTQMGQEVILRCVPISNHLYFYWYRQILGQKVEFLVSFYNNEISEKSEIFDDQFSVERPDGSNFTLKIRSTKLEDSAMYFCASSSGSASGTQFFGPGTRLTVL.

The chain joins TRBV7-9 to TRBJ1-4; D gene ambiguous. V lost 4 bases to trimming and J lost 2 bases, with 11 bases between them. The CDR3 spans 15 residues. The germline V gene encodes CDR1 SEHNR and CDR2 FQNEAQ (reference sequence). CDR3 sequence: CASSSSKETNEKLFF. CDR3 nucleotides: TGTGCCAGCAGCTCCTCCAAAGAGACTAATGAAAAACTGTTTTTT. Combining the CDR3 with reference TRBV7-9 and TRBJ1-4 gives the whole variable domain DTGVSQNPRHKITKRGQNVTFRCDPISEHNRLYWYRQTLGQGPEFLTYFQNEAQLEKSRLLSDRFSAERPKGSFSTLEIQRTEQGDSAMYLCASSSSKETNEKLFFGSGTQLSVL.

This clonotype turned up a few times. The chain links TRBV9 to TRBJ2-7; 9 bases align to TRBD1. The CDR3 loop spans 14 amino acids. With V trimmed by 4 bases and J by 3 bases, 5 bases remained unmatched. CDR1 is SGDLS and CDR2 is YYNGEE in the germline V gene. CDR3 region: CASSSTGGLYEQYF. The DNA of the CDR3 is TGTGCCAGCAGCTCAACAGGGGGCCTCTACGAGCAGTACTTC.

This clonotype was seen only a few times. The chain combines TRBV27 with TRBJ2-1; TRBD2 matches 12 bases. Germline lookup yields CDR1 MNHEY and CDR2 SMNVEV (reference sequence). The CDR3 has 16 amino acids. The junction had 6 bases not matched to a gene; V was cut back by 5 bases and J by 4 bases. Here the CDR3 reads CASSTAGLAGYNEQFF. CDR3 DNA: TGTGCCAGCAGTACTGCCGGACTAGCGGGATACAATGAGCAGTTCTTC.

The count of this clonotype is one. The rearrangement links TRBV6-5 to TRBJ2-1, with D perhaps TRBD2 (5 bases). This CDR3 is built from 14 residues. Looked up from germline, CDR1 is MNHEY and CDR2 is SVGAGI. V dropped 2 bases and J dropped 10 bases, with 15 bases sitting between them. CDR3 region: CASSYLPRETEQFF. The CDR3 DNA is TGTGCCAGCAGTTACCTCCCAAGGGAGACCGAGCAGTTCTTC.

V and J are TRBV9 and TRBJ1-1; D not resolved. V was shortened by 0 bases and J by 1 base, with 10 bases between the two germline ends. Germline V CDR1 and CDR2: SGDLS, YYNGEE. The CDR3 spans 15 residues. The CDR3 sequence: CASSVAYKGNTEAFF. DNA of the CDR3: TGTGCCAGCAGCGTAGCTTATAAGGGGAACACTGAAGCTTTCTTT.

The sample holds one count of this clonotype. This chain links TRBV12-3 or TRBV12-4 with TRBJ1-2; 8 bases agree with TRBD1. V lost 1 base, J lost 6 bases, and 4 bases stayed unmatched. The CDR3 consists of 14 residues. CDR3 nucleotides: TGTGCCAGCAGTTTAGTACAGGGGGGAGATGGCTACACCTTC. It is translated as CASSLVQGGDGYTF.

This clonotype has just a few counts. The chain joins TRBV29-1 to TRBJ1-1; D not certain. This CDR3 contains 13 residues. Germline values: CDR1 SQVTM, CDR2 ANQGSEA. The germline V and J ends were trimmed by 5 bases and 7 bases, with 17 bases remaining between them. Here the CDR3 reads CSVSRRMGGEAFF. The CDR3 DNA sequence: TGCAGCGTTTCCAGACGGATGGGTGGTGAAGCTTTCTTT.

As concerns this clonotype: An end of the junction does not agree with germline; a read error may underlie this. CDR3 region: CASRLAGDMQYF. CDR3 nucleotides: TGTGCCAGCAGATTAGCAGGAGATATGCAATATTTT. The genes are TRBV12-3 or TRBV12-4 and TRBJ2-3, with D hard to call. The CDR3 consists of 12 residues.

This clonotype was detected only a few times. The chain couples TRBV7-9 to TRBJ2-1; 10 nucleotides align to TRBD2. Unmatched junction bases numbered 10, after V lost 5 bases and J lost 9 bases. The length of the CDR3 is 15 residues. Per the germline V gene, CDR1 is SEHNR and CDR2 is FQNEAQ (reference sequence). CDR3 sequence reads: CASSLTASGSGEQFF. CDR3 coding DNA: TGTGCCAGCAGCCTAACGGCTAGCGGGAGCGGTGAGCAGTTCTTC.

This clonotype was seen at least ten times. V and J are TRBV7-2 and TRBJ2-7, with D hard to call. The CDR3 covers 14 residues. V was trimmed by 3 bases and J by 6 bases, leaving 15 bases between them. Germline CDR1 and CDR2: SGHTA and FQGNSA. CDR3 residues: CASSLARAAPEQYF. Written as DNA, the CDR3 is TGTGCCAGCAGCTTGGCACGGGCGGCCCCCGAGCAGTACTTC.